Reported below is one T cell receptor beta chain. The CDR3 contains 16 residues. The data were taken from a study of blood T cell repertoires in COVID-19. Study-wide context: Researchers got acute and convalescent COVID-19 samples from the United States, Italy and Spain. The analysed material was cDNA or gDNA that came from T cells, B-cell-depleted T cells, or PBMCs.

The authors' processing: Reference gene primer amplification in the assay estimated nucleated cell counts. Generated by immunoSEQ multiplex PCR, the TCRdb table keeps only in-frame clones and is missing some. V, J and clone size reflect that table, while D and trimming were determined from the DNA. The sample has just over 250,000 clones; approximately 89% are singletons. The receptor's source is a man between 40 and 49 years old who had recovered from COVID-19. The sequenced material came from peripheral blood. The chain combines TRBV21-1 with TRBJ2-3; TRBD2, as called in the table, went unchecked against the DNA. TRBV21-1 is a listed pseudogene. The CDR3 is CASSKRLALLTDTQYF. DNA of the CDR3: TGTGCCAGCAGCAAACGGCTAGCGCTACTCACAGATACGCAGTATTTT.